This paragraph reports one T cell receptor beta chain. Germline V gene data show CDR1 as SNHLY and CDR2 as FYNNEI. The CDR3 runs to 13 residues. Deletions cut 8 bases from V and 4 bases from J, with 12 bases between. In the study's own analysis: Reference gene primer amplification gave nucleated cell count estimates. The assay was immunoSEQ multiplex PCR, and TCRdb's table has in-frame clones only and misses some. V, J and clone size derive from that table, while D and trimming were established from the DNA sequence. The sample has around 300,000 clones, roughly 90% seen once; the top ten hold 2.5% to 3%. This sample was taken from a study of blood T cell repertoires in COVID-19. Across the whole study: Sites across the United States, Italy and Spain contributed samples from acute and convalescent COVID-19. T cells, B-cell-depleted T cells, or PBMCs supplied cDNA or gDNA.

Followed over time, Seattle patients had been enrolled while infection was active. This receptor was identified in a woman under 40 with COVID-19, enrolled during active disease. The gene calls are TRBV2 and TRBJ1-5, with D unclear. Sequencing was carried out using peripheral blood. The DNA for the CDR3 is TGTGCCAGCGGGGAAGATAATAATCAGCCCCAGCATTTT. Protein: CASGEDNNQPQHF. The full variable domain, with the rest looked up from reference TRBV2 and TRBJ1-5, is EPEVTQTPSHQVTQMGQEVILRCVPISNHLYFYWYRQILGQKVEFLVSFYNNEISEKSEIFDDQFSVERPDGSNFTLKIRSTKLEDSAMYFCASGEDNNQPQHFGDGTRLSIL.